The clone carrying this T cell receptor (beta chain) was seen only once. The sample originates from a study of blood T cell repertoires in COVID-19. Study-level information: The United States, Italy and Spain were the sources of the acute and convalescent COVID-19 samples. In each case, the material was cDNA or gDNA derived from T cells, B-cell-depleted T cells, or PBMCs.

The V gene's germline CDR1 is LGHDT and CDR2 YNNKEL (reference sequence). With 1 base clipped from V and 5 bases from J, the junction kept 4 bases outside the gene matches. CDR3 length: 14 residues. Under the authors' procedure: How many nucleated cells were present was estimated from reference gene primer amplification. The repertoire was sequenced with immunoSEQ multiplex PCR; TCRdb's copy has only in-frame clones and lacks some. D and trimming were read from the DNA, whereas the V and J calls and clone size are those reported in that table. The sample has around 70,000 clones, approximately 91% seen once.

This receptor was taken from a human donor in a cohort sampled during active COVID-19. The chain carries TRBV3-1 (or the pseudogene TRBV3-2) and TRBJ2-5, with 7 bases identical to TRBD2. The sequenced sample consisted of peripheral blood. The CDR3 bases are TGTGCCAGCAGCCAAGTGGGGGGAGGGGAGACCCAGTACTTC. It encodes CASSQVGGGETQYF.